This TCR beta chain comes out of a study of cytomegalovirus exposure and HLA in healthy donors. General study results and limits: Around 160 TCR beta chains were listed as cytomegalovirus-associated.

Note on this clone: Its antigen is unknown.

With 60 Vbeta and 13 Jbeta primers, the PCR was carried out. Sequenced by immunoSEQ multiplex PCR; TCRdb stores in-frame clones only, minus some. The data hold approximately 75,000 clones, with over 50% observed a single time. This sequence originates from a man aged 40-49 years in good health and CMV-seropositive. Sequenced: PBMCs.

The CDR3 nucleotides read TGTGCCTGGAAGGGCTTGGGGGGGTCTGGAAACACCATATATTTT. Translated, it gives CAWKGLGGSGNTIYF. This sequence joins TRBV30 and TRBJ1-3; tentative D call: TRBD1 (5 bases). V lost 4 bases to trimming and J lost 1 base, with 14 bases between them. This CDR3 is 15 amino acids long. From germline, CDR1 is GTSNPN and CDR2 SVGIG (reference sequence). Full variable domain (outside the CDR3, taken from reference TRBV30 and TRBJ1-3): SQTIHQWPATLVQPVGSPLSLECTVEGTSNPNLYWYRQAAGRGLQLLFYSVGIGQISSEVPQNLSASRPQDRQFILSSKKLLLSDSGFYLCAWKGLGGSGNTIYFGEGSWLTVV.